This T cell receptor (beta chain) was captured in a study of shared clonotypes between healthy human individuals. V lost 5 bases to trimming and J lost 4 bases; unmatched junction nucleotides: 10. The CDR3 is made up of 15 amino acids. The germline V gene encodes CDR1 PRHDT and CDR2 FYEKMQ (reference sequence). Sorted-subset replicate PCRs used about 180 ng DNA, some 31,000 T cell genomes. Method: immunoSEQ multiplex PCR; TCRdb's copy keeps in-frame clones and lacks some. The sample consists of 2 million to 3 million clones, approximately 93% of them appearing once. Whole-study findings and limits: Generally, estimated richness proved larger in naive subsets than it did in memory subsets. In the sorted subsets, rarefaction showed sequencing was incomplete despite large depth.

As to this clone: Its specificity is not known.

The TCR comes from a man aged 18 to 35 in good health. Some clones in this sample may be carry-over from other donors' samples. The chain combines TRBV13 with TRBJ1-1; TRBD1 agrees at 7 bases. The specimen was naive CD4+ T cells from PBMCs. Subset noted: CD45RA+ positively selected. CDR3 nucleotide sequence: TGTGCCAGCAGCGAAATCAGGGGGAGGAGCACTGAAGCTTTCTTT. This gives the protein CASSEIRGRSTEAFF.